This passage covers 8 T cell receptor beta chains from one sample sequenced in a study of T cell repertoires in cytomegalovirus infection (dated by TCRdb to the late 2010s). The run used an Illumina HiSeq 1500. TCRdb passed the public sequencing reads through fastp at Q25 and MiXCR, retaining productive beta sequences. Every CDR3 protein is listed once, alongside the most common genes and DNA of its rows. The table for this sample lists around 490,000 distinct CDR3 sequences; 26% of them were counted only once. 13% of the sample lies in the top ten. The sequencing input was PBMCs. These receptors originate from a human donor in good health (CMV status not recorded). Some clones in this sample may be carry-over from other donors' samples.

This clonotype was seen a single time. The chain carries TRBV4-2 and TRBJ2-5; D ambiguous. The CDR3 loop spans 13 amino acids. Germline V gene data show CDR1 as LGHNA and CDR2 as YNFKEQ. The V end was cut by 1 base, the J end by 3 bases, with 6 bases between. This CDR3 reads CASSQAEKETQYF. The CDR3 DNA sequence: TGTGCCAGCAGCCAAGCCGAGAAAGAGACCCAGTACTTC.

A few counts support this clonotype. The rearrangement uses TRBV7-6 and TRBJ2-7; D ambiguous. The CDR3 is made up of 14 amino acids. In germline, CDR1 is SGHVS, CDR2 FNYEAQ. Trimming pared 0 bases from V and 2 bases from J, leaving 8 bases between. The CDR3 DNA sequence: TGTGCCAGCAGCTTAGCTCACTCGGCCTACGAGCAGTACTTC. Translated, it gives CASSLAHSAYEQYF.

The chain employs TRBV7-9 and TRBJ2-1, with 8 bases identical to TRBD1. Germline V gene lookup returns CDR1 SEHNR and CDR2 FQNEAQ (reference sequence). V trimming: 6 bases; J trimming: 12 bases; junction bases outside the gene matches: 10. This CDR3 is built from 13 residues. The CDR3 region has the DNA TGTGCCAGCAGTCTAGCAGGGGGCGCGAGGCAGTTCTTC. Translating it yields CASSLAGGARQFF.

A remark on this clonotype: One end of the junction does not line up with germline, which may come from a read error. The gene calls are TRBV4-1 and TRBJ2-3; TRBD2 aligns across 7 bases. Germline-derived CDR1 and CDR2 are MGHRA and YSYEKL. The CDR3 is made up of 17 amino acids. CDR3 DNA: TGTGCCAGCAGCCAAGAACCGGGAGGTCCCTTCGCAGATACGCAGTATTTT. Translating gives CASSQEPGGPFADTQYF.

This clonotype turned up a few times. The rearrangement joins TRBV5-4 to TRBJ1-2, with D unclear. The CDR3 is 15 residues long. V lost 4 bases, J lost 1 base, and 14 bases lay in between. Per germline, CDR1 SGHNT and CDR2 YYREEE (reference sequence). In DNA form, the CDR3 reads TGTGCCAGCAGCCAAAATAAGAGGAATAACTATGGCTACACCTTC. Its translation is CASSQNKRNNYGYTF. Using reference TRBV5-4 and TRBJ1-2 for the parts outside the CDR3, the full variable domain is ETGVTQSPTHLIKTRGQQVTLRCSSQSGHNTVSWYQQALGQGPQFIFQYYREEENGRGNFPPRFSGLQFPNYSSELNVNALELDDSALYLCASSQNKRNNYGYTFGSGTRLTVV.

V usage is TRBV27 and J usage is TRBJ2-6; TRBD1 matches at 7 bases. J lost 2 bases, V lost 2 bases, and 6 bases had no gene match. CDR1 MNHEY and CDR2 SMNVEV come from the germline V gene (reference sequence). This CDR3 is built from 17 residues. CDR3 coding DNA: TGTGCCAGCAGTTTACAGGGGGAATATGCTGGGGCCAACGTCCTGACTTTC. The encoded protein is CASSLQGEYAGANVLTF.

This clonotype turned up a few times. The CDR3 reads CASTPSGGADTQYF. The CDR3 DNA follows: TGTGCCAGCACCCCGTCGGGGGGGGCAGATACGCAGTATTTT. The gene calls are TRBV6-2 or TRBV6-3 and TRBJ2-3, with 8 bases fitting TRBD2. The CDR3 spans 14 residues. Per the germline V gene, CDR1 is MNHEY and CDR2 is SVGEGT. V shed 7 bases, J shed 4 bases, and the junction held 7 bases outside the gene matches.

The V call is TRBV25-1, the J call TRBJ2-5; 7 bases map to TRBD1. Germline CDR1 MGHDK, CDR2 SYGVNS. This CDR3 region has 16 residues. J was trimmed by 1 base and V by 5 bases; bases with no gene match: 10. CDR3 protein: CASSLNVGTAQETQYF. CDR3 DNA sequence: TGTGCCAGCAGTCTCAACGTCGGGACAGCCCAAGAGACCCAGTACTTC.